This T cell receptor (beta chain) came from a study of T cell changes during pregnancy in multiple sclerosis. The V end lost 7 bases, the J end lost 6 bases, and 22 bases lay between the germline ends. Germline CDR1 MNHEY, CDR2 SMNVEV (reference sequence). The CDR3 length is 16 residues. Generated by immunoSEQ multiplex PCR, the TCRdb table keeps only in-frame clones and is missing some. The sample gives around 69,000 clones, just over 90% of which show up once; 2% to 2.5% is in the top ten. This receptor was taken from a female donor in good health, enrolled as a control in a pregnancy study. V usage is TRBV27 and J usage is TRBJ2-1; the D gene is possibly TRBD2 (6 bases). This material consisted of peripheral blood, taken in the second trimester of pregnancy. The CDR3 region has the DNA TGTGCCAGCATGAGGAGGGTGCAGGCGGAGGGCAATGAGCAGTTCTTC. Protein: CASMRRVQAEGNEQFF.